This is a list of T cell receptor beta chains from one sample in a study of blood T cell repertoires in COVID-19. Method: immunoSEQ multiplex PCR; TCRdb's copy keeps in-frame clones and lacks some. The sample includes under 200,000 clones, around three quarters of them seen just once. Material: peripheral blood. These receptors originate from a man aged 60 to 75 with active or convalescent COVID-19. CDR3s leave out the opening cysteine and the closing phenylalanine or tryptophan.

TRBV6-2/TRBV6-3	TRBJ1-2	ASSYGADYGYT
TRBV5-8	TRBJ1-1	ASSLRVKSSTEAF
TRBV30	TRBJ2-7	AWSIYGYEQY
TRBV28	TRBJ2-3	ASSTPGPANTQY
TRBV5-4	TRBJ2-1	ASSSGGDRANEQF
TRBV30	TRBJ1-3	AWSGSGLSGNTIY
TRBV19	TRBJ2-2	ASSKGQVNTGELF
TRBV27	TRBJ2-6	ASTTLDSGGANVLT
TRBV7-2	TRBJ2-5	ASSGQAGETQY
TRBV4-1	TRBJ2-7	ASSLEGPSGSYEQY
TRBV9	TRBJ2-2	ASSVDGGATGELF
TRBV6-1	TRBJ2-2	ASSDRGLSTGELF
TRBV4-1	TRBJ1-3	ASSQEIGGRGTGNTIY
TRBV6-6	TRBJ1-1	ASTTGGRGTEAF
TRBV24-1	TRBJ2-3	ATSDLSADQWTDTQY
TRBV7-2	TRBJ2-2	ASSSDRAGELF
TRBV27	TRBJ2-1	ASSSTRSSYNEQF
TRBV5-8	TRBJ2-3	ASSKTSGSTDTQY
TRBV30	TRBJ2-6	AWTTGIRLRGANVLT
TRBV5-4	TRBJ2-7	ASSPSPSGFYEQY
TRBV18	TRBJ1-2	ASSPGSGEGVGAGYGYT
TRBV29-1	TRBJ2-7	SVRTGEQY
TRBV5-5	TRBJ2-1	ASSLSQGLIYNEQF
TRBV18	TRBJ2-3	ASSPRVYLEADTQY
TRBV5-5	TRBJ1-2	ASSSKPFGQGNGYT
TRBV7-9	TRBJ1-1	ASSLGEWGQTEAF
TRBV7-2	TRBJ1-2	ASSSPRGRGGYT
TRBV7-3	TRBJ2-3	ASSLTSTGTDTQY
TRBV6-1	TRBJ1-2	ASSEQGDRGPDGYT
TRBV10-3	TRBJ2-7	AISGAGTSGPYEQY
TRBV4-2	TRBJ1-2	ASSQEQERDYGYT
TRBV6-2/TRBV6-3	TRBJ1-1	ASSRQGNTEAF
TRBV18	TRBJ2-3	ASSPPSGSTDTQY
TRBV28	TRBJ1-1	AALSGGVNTEAF
TRBV3-1/TRBV3-2	TRBJ2-3	ASSQDTGYSTDTQY
TRBV23-1	TRBJ2-7	ASRGGPSYEQY
TRBV18	TRBJ1-5	ASSPPGLSNQPQH
TRBV5-4	TRBJ1-2	ASSLGAEAGYT
TRBV7-9	TRBJ2-3	ASSSWAGDTQY
TRBV7-3	TRBJ1-4	ASSQTGTKNEKLF
TRBV28	TRBJ1-5	ASRGTGRGVRPQH
TRBV4-2	TRBJ2-3	ASSQVDRLLSTDTQY
TRBV2	TRBJ1-1	ASSSGPFTEAF
TRBV10-3	TRBJ1-4	AISEWRNEKLF
TRBV2	TRBJ2-1	ASKPGGSSYNEQF
TRBV5-6	TRBJ2-1	ASSPGLADYNEQF
TRBV6-5	TRBJ1-2	ASRKDRDYGYT
TRBV28	TRBJ2-7	ASSLWGGDLDYEQY
TRBV7-2	TRBJ1-3	ASSLGQSGNTIY
TRBV4-2	TRBJ1-2	ASSREGTGGYGYT
TRBV12-5	TRBJ2-1	ASGWGTVVQF
TRBV2	TRBJ1-5	ASRGDKQPQH
TRBV18	TRBJ2-7	ASSPPRTSGWEQY